The rows below give T cell receptor beta chains drawn from one sample of a study of blood T cell repertoires in COVID-19. Data came from immunoSEQ multiplex PCR; TCRdb stores just in-frame clones and leaves some out. The sample shows about 150,000 clones, 87% of them seen only once. The sample consisted of PBMCs or T cells enriched from blood (not recorded which). These TCRs come from a woman aged 40 to 49 who had been exposed to COVID-19. CDR3s include the opening cysteine and the closing phenylalanine or tryptophan. Each record gives: D gene, V gene, clone size, J gene, CDR3 DNA, CDR3 protein. A D gene is named only where the DNA matches it firmly. Rows may omit the clone size; those that give it use once, few, many or a size class.

.,TRBV12-3/TRBV12-4,.,TRBJ1-1,TGTGCCAGCAGTAACACAGGGAACACTGAAGCTTTCTTT,CASSNTGNTEAFF
.,TRBV29-1,.,TRBJ1-1,TGCAGCGTTTTAAGGCCCCTGGGAGCTGAAGCTTTCTTT,CSVLRPLGAEAFF
.,TRBV27,.,TRBJ1-1,TGTGCCAGCAAACCTCGTCAGGTCGACAAAGCTTTCTTT,CASKPRQVDKAFF
TRBD2,TRBV5-5,.,TRBJ2-1,TGTGCCAGCAGCTTAGAGGGGACTACTAACAATGAGCAGTTCTTC,CASSLEGTTNNEQFF
.,TRBV12-5,.,TRBJ2-3,TGTGCTAGTGGTCTTCCTTTATGGGGCAGCACAGATACGCAGTATTTT,CASGLPLWGSTDTQYF
TRBD2,TRBV6-4,once,TRBJ2-1,TGTGCCAGCAGTGATTTTAGCGGGGGGGCCATTGGTGAGCAGTTCTTC,CASSDFSGGAIGEQFF
.,TRBV5-1,.,TRBJ1-1,TGCGCCAGCAGCATGTCGGTTGGGTTCGGCAGGGTGAACACTGAAGCTTTCTTT,CASSMSVGFGRVNTEAFF
.,TRBV2,.,TRBJ1-4,TGTGCCAGCAGTGATTGGAGGGCAACTAATGAAAAACTGTTTTTT,CASSDWRATNEKLFF
TRBD1,TRBV3-1/TRBV3-2,.,TRBJ1-2,TGTGCCAGCAGCCAAAAGGGGACAGGGCGACTATATGGCTACACCTTC,CASSQKGTGRLYGYTF
.,TRBV27,.,TRBJ1-1,TGTGCCAGCAGCGACTACAGGGCTTCAGTGTCAAACACTGAAGCTTTCTTT,CASSDYRASVSNTEAFF
.,TRBV6-5,.,TRBJ1-4,TGTGCCAGCAGTTACTTGGGGCCTAATGAAAAACTGTTTTTT,CASSYLGPNEKLFF
.,TRBV4-1,.,TRBJ1-4,TGCGCCAGCAGCCAAGAACCTCCTCGCAGGGGCGGTAATGAAAAACTGTTTTTT,CASSQEPPRRGGNEKLFF
TRBD1,TRBV7-8,.,TRBJ1-2,TGTGCCAGCAGCTCAGGGACAGCGCTATATGGCTACACCTTC,CASSSGTALYGYTF
.,TRBV19,.,TRBJ1-5,TGTGCCAGTAGCCCCTGGGAAGGGGTGGACAATCAGCCCCAGCATTTT,CASSPWEGVDNQPQHF
TRBD2,TRBV29-1,.,TRBJ2-7,TGCAGCGTTGAATCTGTGGCAGGGGAGGCCAGCGGGAGTTTATACGAGCAGTACTTC,CSVESVAGEASGSLYEQYF